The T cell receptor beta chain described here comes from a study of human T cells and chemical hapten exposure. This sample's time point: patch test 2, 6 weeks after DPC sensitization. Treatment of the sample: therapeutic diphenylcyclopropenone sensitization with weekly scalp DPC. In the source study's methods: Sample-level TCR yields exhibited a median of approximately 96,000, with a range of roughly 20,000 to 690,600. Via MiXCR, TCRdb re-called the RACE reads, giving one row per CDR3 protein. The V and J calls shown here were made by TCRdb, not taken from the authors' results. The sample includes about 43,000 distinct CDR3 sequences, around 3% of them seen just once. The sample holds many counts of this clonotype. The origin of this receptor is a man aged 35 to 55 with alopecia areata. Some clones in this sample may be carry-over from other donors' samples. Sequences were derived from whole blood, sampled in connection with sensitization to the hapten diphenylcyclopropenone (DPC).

This CDR3 reads CASSVTNSHHFEQFF. The CDR3, as DNA: TGTGCCAGCAGCGTAACGAACTCCCATCATTTTGAGCAGTTCTTC. The rearrangement links TRBV9 to TRBJ2-1; no reliable D call. The germline V gene encodes CDR1 SGDLS and CDR2 YYNGEE. The CDR3 loop spans 15 amino acids. V dropped 1 base and J dropped 9 bases, with 17 bases sitting between them.